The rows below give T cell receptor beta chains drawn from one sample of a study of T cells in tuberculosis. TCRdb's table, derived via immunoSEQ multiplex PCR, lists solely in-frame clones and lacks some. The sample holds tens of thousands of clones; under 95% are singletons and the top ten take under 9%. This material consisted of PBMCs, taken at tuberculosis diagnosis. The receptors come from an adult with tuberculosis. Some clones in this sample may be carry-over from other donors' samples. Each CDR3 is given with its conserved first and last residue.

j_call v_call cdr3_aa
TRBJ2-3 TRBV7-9 CASSARLGTQYF
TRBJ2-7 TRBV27 CASSFLGQGLYEQYF
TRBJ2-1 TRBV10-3 CAIGERPNSHNEQFF
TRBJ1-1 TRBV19 CASSPDSLGTEAFF
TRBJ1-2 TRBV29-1 CSVEPGQGESGYTF
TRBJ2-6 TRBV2 CASGQGGLTGANVLTF
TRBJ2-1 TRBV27 CASSPGQGTYNEQFF
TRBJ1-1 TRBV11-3 CASSLDPQRGTGKAFF
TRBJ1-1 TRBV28 CASSFRGNMNTEAFF
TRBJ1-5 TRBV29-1 CSVGGQDPNQPQHF
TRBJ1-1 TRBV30 CAWSAGTGGRTEAFF
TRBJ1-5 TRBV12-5 CASGLVQTTGVAGNQPQHF
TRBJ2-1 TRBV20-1 CSARKGVEQFF